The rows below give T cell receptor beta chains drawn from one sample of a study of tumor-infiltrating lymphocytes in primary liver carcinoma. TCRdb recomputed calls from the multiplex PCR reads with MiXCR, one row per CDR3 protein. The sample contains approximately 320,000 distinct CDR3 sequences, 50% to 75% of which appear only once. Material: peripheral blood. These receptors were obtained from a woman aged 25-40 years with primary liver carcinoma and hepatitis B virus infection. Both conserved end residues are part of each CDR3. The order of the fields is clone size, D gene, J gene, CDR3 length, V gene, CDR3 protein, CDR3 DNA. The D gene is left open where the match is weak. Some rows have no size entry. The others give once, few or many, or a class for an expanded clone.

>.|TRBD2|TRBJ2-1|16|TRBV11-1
CASSPTSGRTYDEQFF
TGTGCCAGCAGTCCGACTAGCGGGAGGACCTACGATGAGCAGTTCTTC
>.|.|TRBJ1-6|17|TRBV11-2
CANSGYPTTSYNSPLHF
TGTGCCAACAGCGGATACCCAACTACCTCCTATAATTCACCCCTCCACTTT
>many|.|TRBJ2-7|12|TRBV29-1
CSVYSGGYEQYF
TGCAGCGTATACTCAGGAGGCTACGAGCAGTACTTC
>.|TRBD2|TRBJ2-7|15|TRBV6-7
CASSPFRREFHEQYF
TGTGCCAGCAGCCCGTTTAGGCGGGAGTTCCACGAGCAGTACTTC
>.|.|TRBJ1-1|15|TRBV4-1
CASTQYDRWTSEAFF
TGCGCCAGCACCCAATATGACCGGTGGACCTCTGAAGCTTTCTTT
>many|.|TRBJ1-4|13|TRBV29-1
CSVGKTTNEKLFF
TGCAGCGTTGGGAAGACAACTAATGAAAAACTGTTTTTT
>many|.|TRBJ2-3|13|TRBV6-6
CASSWQGTDTQYF
TGTGCCAGCAGTTGGCAGGGGACAGATACGCAGTATTTT
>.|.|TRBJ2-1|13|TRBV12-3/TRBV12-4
CASVGGMYNEQFF
TGTGCCAGCGTCGGGGGTATGTACAATGAGCAGTTCTTC
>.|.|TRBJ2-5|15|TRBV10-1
CASSEGTVAKETQYF
TGCGCCAGCAGTGAGGGGACTGTCGCGAAAGAGACCCAGTACTTC
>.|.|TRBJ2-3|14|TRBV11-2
CVSSFTGSTDTQYF
TGTGTCAGCAGCTTCACAGGGAGTACAGATACGCAGTATTTT
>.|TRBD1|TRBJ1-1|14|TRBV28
CASRSGQGDTEAFF
TGTGCCAGCAGATCTGGACAGGGTGACACTGAAGCTTTCTTT
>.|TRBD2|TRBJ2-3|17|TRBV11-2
CDSSRRSTSGSTGTQYF
TGTGACAGCAGCAGACGAAGTACTAGCGGGAGCACAGGTACGCAGTATTTT
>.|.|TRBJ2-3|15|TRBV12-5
CASGLVLQGSGTQYF
TGTGCTAGTGGTTTGGTACTGCAGGGGAGCGGTACGCAGTATTTT
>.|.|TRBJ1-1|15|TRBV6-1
CASSASRARGAEALF
TGTGCCAGCAGTGCCTCCAGGGCTCGAGGCGCTGAAGCTCTCTTT
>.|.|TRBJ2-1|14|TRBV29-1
CSVSGLMFLYEKFF
TGCAGCGTAAGCGGATTGATGTTTCTGTATGAGAAGTTCTTC
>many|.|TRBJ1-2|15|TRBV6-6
CASSYLETNNYGYTF
TGTGCCAGCAGTTATTTGGAGACGAATAACTATGGCTACACCTTC
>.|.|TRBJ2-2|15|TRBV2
CASTPKRVNTGELFF
TGTGCCAGCACACCCAAGAGGGTGAACACCGGGGAGCTGTTTTTT
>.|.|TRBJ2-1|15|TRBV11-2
CASSPWTNAYNERFF
TGTGCCAGCAGCCCATGGACTAACGCCTACAATGAGCGGTTCTTC
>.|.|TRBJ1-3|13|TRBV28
CASSLAQSSTIYF
TGTGCCAGCAGTTTAGCACAGTCAAGCACCATATATTTT
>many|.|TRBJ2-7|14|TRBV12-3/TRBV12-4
CASSLNSIRWEQYF
TGTGCCAGCAGTTTGAACAGCATCCGTTGGGAGCAGTACTTC
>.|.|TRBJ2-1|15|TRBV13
CASSSLLETYNEQFF
TGTGCCAGCAGCTCCCTCCTTGAAACCTACAATGAGCAGTTCTTC
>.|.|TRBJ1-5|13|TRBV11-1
CASSLMSNKPQHF
TGTGCAAGCAGCTTAATGAGCAATAAGCCCCAGCATTTT
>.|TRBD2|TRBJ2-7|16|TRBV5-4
CASSLAETSVNYEQYF
TGTGCCAGCAGCTTGGCCGAGACTAGCGTAAACTACGAGCAGTACTTC
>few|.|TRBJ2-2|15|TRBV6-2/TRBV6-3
CASSWSGGGAGELFF
TGTGCCAGCAGTTGGTCCGGGGGAGGCGCCGGGGAGCTGTTTTTT
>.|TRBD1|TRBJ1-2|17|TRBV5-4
CASSRGTGSGLFYGYTF
TGTGCCAGCAGCAGGGGGACAGGGTCGGGCCTATTCTATGGCTACACCTTC
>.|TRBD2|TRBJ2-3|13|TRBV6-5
CVSSTSGGDTQYF
TGTGTCAGCAGTACTAGCGGGGGGGATACGCAGTATTTT
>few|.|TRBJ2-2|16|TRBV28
CASSLPQRINTGELFF
TGTGCCAGCAGTTTACCCCAGCGAATTAACACCGGGGAGCTGTTTTTT
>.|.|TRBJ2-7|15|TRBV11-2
CASGLAGTSSLLVYF
TGTGCCAGCGGCTTAGCAGGGACCAGCAGCCTCTTGGTGTACTTC
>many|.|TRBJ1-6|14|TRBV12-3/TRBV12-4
CASRDGTPGSPLHF
TGTGCCAGCAGAGACGGGACTCCCGGGTCACCCCTCCACTTT
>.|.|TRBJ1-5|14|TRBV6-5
CASSDRDNNQPQHF
TGTGCCAGCAGCGACCGGGACAACAATCAGCCCCAGCATTTT
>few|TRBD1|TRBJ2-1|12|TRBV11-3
CVSYRQDREEFF
TGTGTCAGCTACCGACAGGACAGGGAGGAGTTCTTC
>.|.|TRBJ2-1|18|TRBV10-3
CAISDSSARQSSYNEQFF
TGTGCCATCAGTGATAGTAGTGCCCGGCAGAGCTCCTACAATGAGCAGTTCTTC
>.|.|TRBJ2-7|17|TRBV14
CASSQDLSGSRTYEQYF
TGTGCCAGCAGCCAAGATCTTTCAGGGTCCCGTACCTACGAGCAGTACTTC
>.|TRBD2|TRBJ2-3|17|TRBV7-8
CASSSARLAGPTDTQYF
TGTGCCAGCAGCTCTGCCCGACTAGCGGGCCCCACAGATACGCAGTATTTT
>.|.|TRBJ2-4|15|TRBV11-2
CANSLGGLHKNIRYF
TGTGCCAACAGCTTGGGGGGCTTGCACAAAAACATTCGGTACTTC
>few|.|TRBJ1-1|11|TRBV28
CASRTGFEAFF
TGTGCCAGCAGAACAGGGTTTGAAGCTTTCTTT
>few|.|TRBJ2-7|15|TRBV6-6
CASSLEGTLRAEQYF
TGTGCCAGCAGTTTGGAGGGTACCCTCCGAGCCGAGCAGTACTTC
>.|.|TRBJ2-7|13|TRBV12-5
CASGLARGYEQYF
TGTGCTAGTGGTTTGGCCCGAGGGTACGAGCAGTACTTC
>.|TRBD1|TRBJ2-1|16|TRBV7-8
CAGSPFGTGVYNEQFF
TGCGCCGGCAGCCCCTTCGGGACAGGGGTTTACAATGAGCAGTTCTTC
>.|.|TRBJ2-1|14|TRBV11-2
CTSSLELRGNEQFF
TGTACCAGCAGCTTGGAACTCAGGGGAAATGAGCAGTTCTTC
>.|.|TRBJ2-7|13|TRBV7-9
CASSLVAWADQYF
TGTGCCAGCAGCTTAGTCGCGTGGGCCGATCAGTACTTC
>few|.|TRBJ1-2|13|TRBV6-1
CATQASRRTGYTF
TGTGCCACCCAAGCGTCCAGGAGGACTGGCTACACCTTC
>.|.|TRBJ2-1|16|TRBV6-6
CASILVGTSSYDEQFF
TGTGCCAGCATACTAGTGGGGACGAGCTCCTACGATGAGCAGTTCTTC
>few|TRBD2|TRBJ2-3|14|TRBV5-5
CASSLGLAVDTQYF
TGTGCCAGCAGCTTGGGGCTAGCGGTAGATACGCAGTATTTT
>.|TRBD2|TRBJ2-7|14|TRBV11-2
CASSPATSSYEQYF
TGTGCTAGCAGCCCAGCGACTAGCTCGTACGAGCAGTACTTC
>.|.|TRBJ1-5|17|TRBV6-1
CASRPGRNLWGNQPQHF
TGTGCCAGCAGGCCGGGACGCAACCTATGGGGCAATCAGCCCCAGCATTTT